This T cell receptor (beta chain) was sequenced during a study of T cell responses to AZD1222 COVID-19 vaccine. The data were produced by immunoSEQ multiplex PCR, yet TCRdb's version contains in-frame clones alone and is incomplete. The sample shows around 260,000 clones, 80% to 95% of them seen only once. CDR1 is SGDLS, CDR2 YYNGEE, per germline. The CDR3 is 17 amino acids. J gave up 0 bases and V 2 bases, and 8 bases lay outside the gene matches. This sequence joins TRBV9 and TRBJ2-3; 8 nucleotides line up with TRBD2. The source was peripheral blood, collected on day 0 of AZD1222 vaccination. This receptor was obtained from an adult in good health. The CDR3 loop is CASSVGVSGASTDTQYF. CDR3 DNA sequence: TGTGCCAGCAGCGTCGGGGTTAGCGGGGCGAGCACAGATACGCAGTATTTT. The complete variable domain, with remaining parts taken from reference TRBV9 and TRBJ2-3, reads DSGVTQTPKHLITATGQRVTLRCSPRSGDLSVYWYQQSLDQGLQFLIQYYNGEERAKGNILERFSAQQFPDLHSELNLSSLELGDSALYFCASSVGVSGASTDTQYFGPGTRLTVL.